What follows are 14 T cell receptor beta chains derived from one specimen sequenced in a study of T cell responses to AZD1222 COVID-19 vaccine. The assay was immunoSEQ multiplex PCR, and TCRdb's table has in-frame clones only and misses some. Here the sample spans 150,000 to 200,000 clones, about 91% being singletons. The source material was peripheral blood, sampled 28 days after the second AZD1222 dose. Every receptor here comes from an adult who received the AZD1222 COVID-19 vaccine.

The chain has TRBV11-2 and TRBJ1-6, with D tentatively TRBD1 (6 bases). Germline CDR1 is SGHAT and CDR2 is FQNNGV. This CDR3 comprises 17 residues. V shed 0 bases and J shed 7 bases, with 16 bases lying between them. The DNA of the CDR3 is TGTGCCAGCAGCTTAGATAGGGGGGCTGGGGGAAATTCACCCCTCCACTTT. Translated: CASSLDRGAGGNSPLHF.

The V call is TRBV6-2 or TRBV6-3, the J call TRBJ1-1; D might be TRBD1 (6 bases). V lost 2 bases to trimming and J lost 1 base, with 11 bases between them. Per the germline V gene, CDR1 is MNHEY and CDR2 is SVGEGT. The CDR3 runs 15 residues. The CDR3 sequence is CASSYDGTPNTEAFF. The CDR3 DNA is TGTGCCAGCAGTTACGATGGGACACCGAACACTGAAGCTTTCTTT.

The gene calls are TRBV7-2 and TRBJ1-4; no firm D call. Per the germline V gene, CDR1 is SGHTA and CDR2 is FQGNSA. Trimming took off 1 base at V and 10 bases at J, with 4 bases between the two ends. The CDR3 runs 11 residues. DNA of the CDR3: TGTGCCAGCAGCTTAGGCGTAAAACTGTTTTTT. It yields the protein CASSLGVKLFF.

This clone is a singleton in its sample. The chain recombines TRBV18 with TRBJ2-7; D is perhaps TRBD1 (5 bases). The CDR3 runs to 15 residues. CDR1 is KGHSH and CDR2 is LQKENI in the germline V gene. The V end lost 0 bases, the J end lost 2 bases, and 11 bases lay between the germline ends. CDR3 DNA sequence: TGTGCCAGCTCACCACCGGCAGGGCGAGCCTACGAGCAGTACTTC. This encodes CASSPPAGRAYEQYF. The variable domain in full, with the rest retrieved from reference TRBV18 and TRBJ2-7, is NAGVMQNPRHLVRRRGQEARLRCSPMKGHSHVYWYRQLPEEGLKFMVYLQKENIIDESGMPKERFSAEFPKEGPSILRIQQVVRGDSAAYFCASSPPAGRAYEQYFGPGTRLTVT.

The chain uses TRBV2 and TRBJ1-2; D unclear. This CDR3 region has 12 residues. Germline V lookup: CDR1 SNHLY, CDR2 FYNNEI. V lost 1 base to trimming and J lost 7 bases, with 7 bases between them. The CDR3, as DNA: TGTGCCAGCAGTGAAGTTAGGGCTGGCTACACCTTC. It is translated as CASSEVRAGYTF.

The table lists this clone with a count of one. This chain joins TRBV19 and TRBJ2-2, with 11 bases identical to TRBD2. V gave up 6 bases and J gave up 6 bases; unmatched junction bases: 3. This CDR3 has 14 amino acids. Germline values: CDR1 LNHDA, CDR2 SQIVND (reference sequence). For the CDR3, the DNA is TGTGCCAGTAGGGTAGCGGGGGGGCCCGGGGAGCTGTTTTTT. As protein: CASRVAGGPGELFF.

The chain links TRBV7-2 to TRBJ2-5; the D is unclear. Per germline, CDR1 SGHTA and CDR2 FQGNSA. V lost 1 base and J 1 base, leaving 4 bases between the germline ends. The CDR3 extends over 13 amino acids. CDR3 nucleotide sequence: TGTGCCAGCAGCTTAGTACCCCAAGAGACCCAGTACTTC. Its protein product is CASSLVPQETQYF.

This sequence joins TRBV2 and TRBJ2-7, with 9 nucleotides matching TRBD2. Per germline, CDR1 SNHLY and CDR2 FYNNEI. The CDR3 has 14 amino acids. The junction had 7 bases not matched to a gene; V was cut back by 6 bases and J by 4 bases. The CDR3 sequence is CASRRYSGGYEQYF. The CDR3 coding sequence is TGTGCCAGCAGGAGGTATAGCGGGGGATACGAGCAGTACTTC. The variable domain in full, completed from reference TRBV2 and TRBJ2-7, reads EPEVTQTPSHQVTQMGQEVILRCVPISNHLYFYWYRQILGQKVEFLVSFYNNEISEKSEIFDDQFSVERPDGSNFTLKIRSTKLEDSAMYFCASRRYSGGYEQYFGPGTRLTVT.

Of note for this clone: This sample also contains other DNA sequences that code for the same CDR3. The chain joins TRBV30 to TRBJ1-1; no firm D call. CDR1 is GTSNPN, CDR2 SVGIG, per germline (reference sequence). CDR3 length: 12 residues. V shed 3 bases and J shed 5 bases, with 10 bases lying between them. For the CDR3, the DNA is TGTGCCTGGAGGCGCACAACAACTGAAGCTTTCTTT. Protein product: CAWRRTTTEAFF.

The chain links TRBV7-9 to TRBJ1-5; 8 nucleotides match TRBD1. V lost 5 bases to trimming and J lost 4 bases; unmatched junction nucleotides: 4. The CDR3 has 14 residues. Per the germline V gene, CDR1 is SEHNR and CDR2 is FQNEAQ (reference sequence). DNA of the CDR3: TGTGCCAGCAGCCAACAGGGGGGTAATCAGCCCCAGCATTTT. It translates to CASSQQGGNQPQHF.

The chain has TRBV5-4 and TRBJ1-2; 7 nucleotides agree with TRBD1. Looked up from germline, CDR1 is SGHNT and CDR2 is YYREEE (reference sequence). Losses at the gene ends were 5 bases for V and 7 bases for J; bases not matched to a gene: 11. This CDR3 has 14 residues. CDR3 in DNA: TGTGCCAGCAGACCTAGACAGGGACGTCTTGGCTACACCTTC. Its protein product is CASRPRQGRLGYTF.

This clone was seen once. The V call is TRBV11-2, the J call TRBJ2-7; D unresolved. CDR3 length equals 12 residues. V lost 2 bases and J lost 4, with 6 bases in between. Per the germline V gene, CDR1 is SGHAT and CDR2 is FQNNGV. The CDR3 DNA reads TGTGCCAGCAGCTTAAGAGGTTACGAGCAGTACTTC. Protein sequence: CASSLRGYEQYF.

V and J are TRBV7-2 and TRBJ1-2, with D possibly being TRBD1 (5 bases). Trimming cost V 5 bases and J 1 base, with 8 bases left between them. This CDR3 comprises 13 residues. From germline, CDR1 is SGHTA and CDR2 FQGNSA. The DNA of the CDR3 is TGTGCCAGCAGCATAGACAGTAACTATGGCTACACCTTC. Translation gives CASSIDSNYGYTF. Variable domain in full (rest from reference TRBV7-2 and TRBJ1-2): GAGVSQSPSNKVTEKGKDVELRCDPISGHTALYWYRQSLGQGLEFLIYFQGNSAPDKSGLPSDRFSAERTGGSVSTLTIQRTQQEDSAVYLCASSIDSNYGYTFGSGTRLTVV.

The chain has TRBV6-5 and TRBJ1-1; 12 bases are a match to TRBD1. CDR3 length: 15 residues. Trimming cost V 6 bases and J 6 bases; bases outside gene matches: 8. CDR1 is MNHEY, CDR2 SVGAGI, per germline. The CDR3 coding sequence is TGTGCCAGCAGCAGACCGGGACAGGGGGCTGCTGAAGCTTTCTTT. Its protein is CASSRPGQGAAEAFF.